What follows describes a single TCR beta chain. This specimen belongs to a study of blood T cell repertoires in COVID-19. Method: immunoSEQ multiplex PCR; TCRdb's copy keeps in-frame clones and lacks some. In the table there are some 140,000 clones, over 70% of which are singletons. V shed 3 bases and J 4 bases; nucleotides not matched to a gene: 5. The germline CDR1 and CDR2 sequences are SGHDT and YYEEEE. The CDR3 runs to 15 residues. The sequence was obtained from a man aged 45-65 years with active COVID-19. This rearrangement joins TRBV5-6 to TRBJ1-1, with TRBD1 identical over 11 bases. Sequenced material: peripheral blood. CDR3 DNA: TGTGCCAGCAGCTACGGACAGGGGGCAATCACTGAAGCTTTCTTT. Protein sequence: CASSYGQGAITEAFF.